The 20 T cell receptor beta chains reported below all come from one sample, sequenced in a study of T-cell reconstitution after alpha-beta-depleted transplantation in children. A TCRbeta library incorporating unique molecular identifiers was prepared. Using its own MiXCR run on the PCR reads, TCRdb lists one record per CDR3 protein. The table lists about 980,000 distinct CDR3 sequences, roughly 29% of them singletons. This sample comprised PBMCs, mostly from graft donor cells, obtained 360 days after TCRalphabeta/CD19-depleted stem cell transplant. Every receptor here comes from a boy in the first two years of life who had a stem cell transplant for SCID, so the T cells may come from the graft donor.

This clonotype has just a few counts. The rearrangement joins TRBV18 to TRBJ2-1; 9 bases fit TRBD1. CDR1 and CDR2 (germline): KGHSH, LQKENI. Trimming cost V 1 base and J 4 bases; bases outside gene matches: 5. CDR3 length: 16 amino acids. This CDR3 is CASSPLTGGPYNEQFF. DNA of the CDR3: TGTGCCAGCTCACCACTTACAGGGGGCCCGTACAATGAGCAGTTCTTC.

This clonotype was recorded a few times. The genes are TRBV20-1 and TRBJ2-7; 11 bases line up with TRBD2. The germline V gene encodes CDR1 DFQATT and CDR2 SNEGSKA (reference sequence). CDR3 size: 13 residues. CDR3 residues: CSILAGGHYEQYF. The CDR3 DNA reads as TGCAGCATTCTAGCGGGGGGTCACTACGAGCAGTACTTC.

This clonotype showed up just a few times. The chain carries TRBV7-2 and TRBJ2-5, with 7 bases that match TRBD2. Looked up from germline, CDR1 is SGHTA and CDR2 is FQGNSA. The CDR3 sequence is 14 residues long. V shed 1 base and J 5 bases; nucleotides not matched to a gene: 4. The CDR3 loop reads CASSLGGGWETQYF. CDR3 bases: TGTGCCAGCAGCTTAGGGGGGGGTTGGGAGACCCAGTACTTC.

The chain uses TRBV4-2 and TRBJ2-5, with 10 bases fitting TRBD1. The CDR3 consists of 16 residues. V was pared by 0 bases and J by 5 bases, with 6 bases of the junction left unmatched. In germline, CDR1 is LGHNA, CDR2 YNFKEQ. The CDR3, as DNA: TGTGCCAGCAGCCAAGAGCTGACAGGGGGCTGGGAGACCCAGTACTTC. Translating gives CASSQELTGGWETQYF.

The chain is built from TRBV29-1 and TRBJ1-1, with D maybe TRBD1 (5 bases). The CDR3 has 14 residues. Trimming shortened V by 4 bases and J by 6 bases, and 18 bases separated the two germline ends. The V gene's germline CDR1 is SQVTM and CDR2 ANQGSEA. The CDR3 protein is CSVVGSKGAPEAFF. The CDR3 DNA follows: TGCAGCGTTGTCGGCAGCAAAGGGGCCCCTGAAGCTTTCTTT.

The V and J genes are TRBV3-1 and TRBJ2-5, with unresolved D. This CDR3 is 12 amino acids long. Germline lookup yields CDR1 LGHDT and CDR2 YNNKEL (reference sequence). Trimming removed 2 bases at V and 2 bases at J, with 3 bases between. The CDR3 region is CASSQQQETQYF. The DNA of the CDR3 is TGTGCCAGCAGCCAACAGCAAGAGACCCAGTACTTC.

This clonotype was found a few times. The V gene is TRBV11-1, the J gene TRBJ2-7; TRBD2 is a possible D gene (5 bases). The CDR3 totals 18 residues. CDR1 SGHAT and CDR2 FQDESV come from the germline V gene (reference sequence). Trimming left V 2 bases short and J 2 bases short, with 22 bases between. The CDR3 DNA is TGTGCCAGCAGCTTATCGTTTCGGGTGGGCAGCGGAACCTACGAGCAGTACTTC. This codes for CASSLSFRVGSGTYEQYF. The full variable domain, its missing parts supplied by reference TRBV11-1 and TRBJ2-7, is EAEVAQSPRYKITEKSQAVAFWCDPISGHATLYWYRQILGQGPELLVQFQDESVVDDSQLPKDRFSAERLKGVDSTLKIQPAELGDSAMYLCASSLSFRVGSGTYEQYFGPGTRLTVT.

The rearrangement links TRBV5-1 to TRBJ2-2, with D perhaps TRBD1 (5 bases). The CDR3 contains 15 residues. Germline CDR1 reads SGHRS; CDR2 reads YFSETQ. V was pared by 4 bases and J by 0 bases, with 10 bases between. CDR3 residues: CASSARTPNTGELFF. CDR3 nucleotide sequence: TGCGCCAGCAGCGCGCGGACACCGAACACCGGGGAGCTGTTTTTT.

This chain links TRBV28 with TRBJ1-1, with D unclear. The V end was cut by 7 bases, the J end by 1 base, with 10 bases between. Germline CDR1 and CDR2: MDHEN and SYDVKM. The CDR3 runs 13 residues. CDR3 sequence: CASTNSRNTEAFF. The CDR3 DNA is TGTGCCAGCACCAATTCGAGGAACACTGAAGCTTTCTTT.

This clonotype turned up a few times. The chain has TRBV27 and TRBJ2-3; D might be TRBD1 or TRBD2, each matching 5 bases. CDR3 length: 15 amino acids. Germline V gives CDR1 MNHEY, CDR2 SMNVEV (reference sequence). V was trimmed by 4 bases and J by 2 bases, leaving 13 bases between them. CDR3 in amino acids: CASSWGRIITDTQYF. DNA for the CDR3: TGTGCCAGCAGTTGGGGACGGATAATCACAGATACGCAGTATTTT.

The chain couples TRBV19 to TRBJ2-7; 7 positions match TRBD1. The V and J ends lost 9 bases and 2 bases, in that order; junction bases with no gene match: 7. This CDR3 is 13 amino acids long. CDR1 is LNHDA, CDR2 SQIVND, per germline (reference sequence). CDR3 residues: CASGTAPTYEQYF. CDR3 nucleotides: TGTGCCAGCGGGACAGCCCCGACCTACGAGCAGTACTTC.

This clonotype was detected a few times. The chain carries TRBV7-6 and TRBJ2-7; D is possibly TRBD1 or TRBD2 (5 bases each). Trimming left V 3 bases short and J 2 bases short, with 11 bases between. This CDR3 has 14 amino acids. CDR1 is SGHVS, CDR2 FNYEAQ, per germline. In DNA, the CDR3 is TGTGCCAGCAGCTTGTTACCGGGGCCCTACGAGCAGTACTTC. This sequence encodes CASSLLPGPYEQYF. The complete variable domain, with remaining parts taken from reference TRBV7-6 and TRBJ2-7, reads GAGVSQSPRYKVTKRGQDVALRCDPISGHVSLYWYRQALGQGPEFLTYFNYEAQQDKSGLPNDRFSAERPEGSISTLTIQRTEQRDSAMYRCASSLLPGPYEQYFGPGTRLTVT.

This chain's CDR3 is CSVGGGAPYNEQFF. The CDR3 DNA is TGCAGCGTTGGAGGCGGGGCCCCCTACAATGAGCAGTTCTTC. V is TRBV29-1 and J is TRBJ2-1; a possible D gene is TRBD2 (6 bases). CDR1 SQVTM and CDR2 ANQGSEA come from the germline V gene. Trimming left V 4 bases short and J 2 bases short, with 12 bases between. CDR3 length: 14 residues.

This clonotype was detected only once. This sequence joins TRBV27 and TRBJ2-1; weak D call: TRBD2 (5 bases). CDR1 is MNHEY, CDR2 SMNVEV, per germline (reference sequence). The CDR3 totals 17 residues. Trimming shortened V by 0 bases and J by 6 bases, and 18 bases separated the two germline ends. CDR3 residues: CASSLSWRVGNTNEQFF. The CDR3 DNA reads as TGTGCCAGCAGTTTATCGTGGCGGGTTGGGAATACCAATGAGCAGTTCTTC.

This chain joins TRBV20-1 and TRBJ1-5; D is uncertain. The CDR3 covers 15 residues. Deletions cut 5 bases from V and 6 bases from J, with 20 bases between. Germline-derived CDR1 and CDR2 are DFQATT and SNEGSKA (reference sequence). This chain's CDR3 is CSAPGPGRYGQPQHF. The CDR3 bases are TGCAGTGCTCCTGGACCTGGTCGGTACGGTCAGCCCCAGCATTTT.

This clonotype has just a few counts. The genes are TRBV4-2 and TRBJ2-5; 11 nucleotides line up with TRBD2. Trimming removed 0 bases from V and 4 bases from J; junction bases left unmatched: 7. This CDR3 is 17 amino acids long. The germline gives CDR1 LGHNA, CDR2 YNFKEQ. Here the CDR3 reads CASSQEGLAEGRETQYF. In DNA, the CDR3 is TGTGCCAGCAGCCAAGAGGGACTAGCGGAGGGGAGAGAGACCCAGTACTTC.

This clonotype was seen only a few times. The chain recombines TRBV5-1 with TRBJ2-2; D not certain. Germline loops: CDR1 SGHRS, CDR2 YFSETQ. V lost 3 bases and J lost 11, with 8 bases in between. The CDR3 sequence is 11 residues long. As DNA, the CDR3 is TGCGCCAGCAGCTCCTTGTCTGAGCTGTTTTTT. This codes for CASSSLSELFF.

The chain uses TRBV2 and TRBJ2-1, with 8 nucleotides matching TRBD2. Trimming took 11 bases from V and 3 from J; bases not matched to a gene: 9. CDR1 SNHLY and CDR2 FYNNEI come from the germline V gene. The CDR3 spans 14 residues. The DNA of the CDR3 is TGTGCCGGCAATCCAGCGGGGGTCTACAATGAGCAGTTCTTC. Residues: CAGNPAGVYNEQFF.

The chain carries TRBV20-1 and TRBJ2-3; possibly TRBD2 for D (6 bases). CDR3 length equals 14 residues. CDR1 is DFQATT, CDR2 SNEGSKA, per germline (reference sequence). Trimming shortened V by 2 bases and J by 2 bases, and 11 bases separated the two germline ends. CDR3 protein: CSARPAGFTDTQYF. As DNA, the CDR3 is TGCAGTGCTAGACCGGCGGGGTTCACAGATACGCAGTATTTT.

This clonotype came up a few times. The chain recombines TRBV18 with TRBJ2-1, with D unresolved. V was clipped by 3 bases and J by 4 bases, with 10 bases between them. CDR3 length: 14 residues. Looked up from germline, CDR1 is KGHSH and CDR2 is LQKENI. CDR3 sequence reads: CASSPADEYNEQFF. The CDR3 DNA reads as TGTGCCAGCTCACCGGCCGACGAGTACAATGAGCAGTTCTTC.